One and the same sample provided the 14 T cell receptor beta chains below, sequenced in a study of cytomegalovirus exposure and HLA in healthy donors. With 60 Vbeta and 13 Jbeta primers, the PCR was carried out. The protocol was immunoSEQ multiplex PCR, while the TCRdb copy is restricted to in-frame clones and leaves out a portion. The sample has about 170,000 clones, approximately 85% seen once. The specimen was PBMCs. All receptors come from a man aged 18 to 30 in good health and CMV-seropositive.

This clone was observed a few times. The V and J genes are TRBV5-4 and TRBJ2-7; 10 bases fit TRBD1. CDR1 and CDR2 from the germline V gene are SGHNT and YYREEE (reference sequence). This CDR3 contains 14 residues. Trimming at V came to 4 bases and at J to 6 bases, leaving 7 bases not matched to a gene. CDR3 in DNA: TGTGCCAGCAGCGCGGGACAGGGGAGGAGCGAGCAGTACTTC. As protein: CASSAGQGRSEQYF.

This clone occurred a few times. The chain uses TRBV4-1 and TRBJ2-2; 12 positions agree with TRBD2. The CDR3 spans 17 residues. V shed 1 base, J shed 5 bases, and the junction held 5 bases outside the gene matches. Germline CDR1 reads MGHRA; CDR2 reads YSYEKL. In DNA form, the CDR3 reads TGCGCCAGCAGCCAAGGACTAGCGGGGGTGGGAACCGGGGAGCTGTTTTTT. Protein: CASSQGLAGVGTGELFF.

The rearrangement links TRBV19 to TRBJ1-2; TRBD1 matches 7 bases. The CDR3 covers 15 residues. Per germline, CDR1 LNHDA and CDR2 SQIVND (reference sequence). V dropped 5 bases and J dropped 3; count of bases not matched to a gene: 9. The CDR3 spells CASSSRQGRDYGYTF. CDR3 bases: TGTGCCAGTAGTTCAAGACAGGGAAGGGACTATGGCTACACCTTC.

This clone appeared a single time. The chain links TRBV6-4 to TRBJ2-3, with unresolved D. Germline V CDR1 and CDR2: MRHNA, SNTAGT. V was pared by 0 bases and J by 0 bases, with 10 bases between. The CDR3 runs to 16 residues. The CDR3 loop is CASSDSSRASTDTQYF. Here the CDR3 DNA reads TGTGCCAGCAGTGACTCATCCCGCGCTAGCACAGATACGCAGTATTTT.

The chain couples TRBV10-3 to TRBJ2-2, with D possibly being TRBD2 (6 bases). There are 14 residues in the CDR3. The germline gives CDR1 ENHRY, CDR2 SYGVKD. Trimming removed 7 bases at V and 3 bases at J, with 12 bases between. Here the CDR3 DNA reads TGTGCCATCACCCGAGGCGGGGACACCGGGGAGCTGTTTTTT. Its translation: CAITRGGDTGELFF.

The J gene is TRBJ1-5, the V gene TRBV19; TRBD1 aligns across 9 bases. This CDR3 comprises 15 residues. Germline V gene sequence: CDR1 LNHDA, CDR2 SQIVND (reference sequence). After removal of 6 bases from V and 2 bases from J, the junction contained 5 bases not matched to a gene. The CDR3 sequence is CASSVTGGRNQPQHF. CDR3 sequence (DNA): TGTGCCAGTAGCGTTACAGGGGGCCGCAATCAGCCCCAGCATTTT.

This chain connects TRBV2 to TRBJ1-2; 10 bases align to TRBD1. The ends lost 0 bases at V and 4 bases at J; junction bases unmatched: 8. The CDR3 totals 17 residues. Per germline, CDR1 SNHLY and CDR2 FYNNEI. This CDR3 reads CASSEAYPRTGGYGYTF. In nucleotides, the CDR3 is TGTGCCAGCAGTGAAGCTTATCCTCGGACAGGGGGCTATGGCTACACCTTC.

The chain carries TRBV25-1 and TRBJ2-5; D is perhaps TRBD2 (5 bases). The CDR3 extends over 17 amino acids. Germline CDR1 is MGHDK and CDR2 is SYGVNS. V was clipped by 5 bases and J by 1 base, with 20 bases between them. The CDR3 spells CASSPNWASPTQETQYF. Written as DNA, the CDR3 is TGTGCCAGCAGTCCCAACTGGGCTAGCCCCACCCAAGAGACCCAGTACTTC.

This chain uses TRBV4-3 with TRBJ2-2; D call uncertain. This CDR3 is built from 15 residues. Germline V gene sequence: CDR1 LGHNA, CDR2 YSLEER. Trimming removed 0 bases from V and 6 bases from J, with 11 bases in between. CDR3 region: CASSQESRLAGELFF. The DNA of the CDR3 is TGCGCCAGCAGCCAAGAAAGTCGATTAGCCGGGGAGCTGTTTTTT.

In DNA form, the CDR3 reads TGCGCCAGCAGGTCCGGACCTGGGGAGGTGGATGGCTACACCTTC. It specifies CASRSGPGEVDGYTF. The chain uses TRBV5-1 and TRBJ1-2, with no clear D. The germline CDR1 and CDR2 sequences are SGHRS and YFSETQ. The CDR3 is 15 amino acids. Trimming took off 5 bases at V and 6 bases at J, with 20 bases between the two ends.

The gene calls are TRBV11-1 and TRBJ2-2; perhaps TRBD2 as D (6 bases). Trimming pared 5 bases from V and 7 bases from J, leaving 17 bases between. Germline V gene lookup returns CDR1 SGHAT and CDR2 FQDESV (reference sequence). The CDR3 is 15 residues long. CDR3 nucleotides: TGTGCCAGCAGCCCACCTCCGGGGGTGGACGGGGAGCTGTTTTTT. This gives the protein CASSPPPGVDGELFF. Filled out from reference TRBV11-1 and TRBJ2-2, the complete variable domain reads EAEVAQSPRYKITEKSQAVAFWCDPISGHATLYWYRQILGQGPELLVQFQDESVVDDSQLPKDRFSAERLKGVDSTLKIQPAELGDSAMYLCASSPPPGVDGELFFGEGSRLTVL.

The chain recombines TRBV5-1 with TRBJ2-3, with 13 bases lining up with TRBD2. Germline CDR1 and CDR2: SGHRS and YFSETQ. V lost 3 bases to trimming and J lost 3 bases; unmatched junction nucleotides: 7. The CDR3 is 17 amino acids. The CDR3 DNA reads TGCGCCAGCAGCTCTACTAGCGGGGGGGTGGGGACAGATACGCAGTATTTT. Protein: CASSSTSGGVGTDTQYF. The full variable domain, its missing parts supplied by reference TRBV5-1 and TRBJ2-3, is KAGVTQTPRYLIKTRGQQVTLSCSPISGHRSVSWYQQTPGQGLQFLFEYFSETQRNKGNFPGRFSGRQFSNSRSEMNVSTLELGDSALYLCASSSTSGGVGTDTQYFGPGTRLTVL.

V and J are TRBV11-2 and TRBJ2-2; TRBD1 matches at 8 bases. Germline V gives CDR1 SGHAT, CDR2 FQNNGV. This CDR3 comprises 15 residues. Losses at the gene ends were 4 bases for V and 4 bases for J; bases not matched to a gene: 5. The CDR3 nucleotides read TGTGCCAGCAGCTACTTTACAGGGGGCACCGGGGAGCTGTTTTTT. Its protein is CASSYFTGGTGELFF.

The chain uses TRBV7-8 and TRBJ1-2; 10 bases agree with TRBD1. From germline, CDR1 is SGHVS and CDR2 FQNEAQ. The length of the CDR3 is 14 residues. V was clipped by 4 bases and J by 6 bases; unmatched bases: 5. In DNA, the CDR3 is TGTGCCAGCAGCTCGACGGACAGGGGGAATGGCTACACCTTC. Encoded protein: CASSSTDRGNGYTF. The entire variable domain, with the rest obtained from reference TRBV7-8 and TRBJ1-2, is as follows: GAGVSQSPRYKVAKRGQDVALRCDPISGHVSLFWYQQALGQGPEFLTYFQNEAQLDKSGLPSDRFFAERPEGSVSTLKIQRTQQEDSAVYLCASSSTDRGNGYTFGSGTRLTVV.